One sample yielded the 6 T cell receptor beta chains listed below, sequenced in a study of T cell changes during pregnancy in multiple sclerosis. Repertoires were generated with immunoSEQ multiplex PCR, while TCRdb's copy carries only in-frame clones and drops some. The sample carries 65,000 to 95,000 clones, about nine tenths recorded once. The specimen comprised peripheral blood, sampled before pregnancy. The receptors were gathered from a female donor with multiple sclerosis, enrolled in a pregnancy study.

V and J are TRBV5-1 and TRBJ1-4, with 9 bases fitting TRBD1. The V segment lost 0 bases and the J segment 8 bases; nucleotides outside the gene matches: 5. CDR1 and CDR2 (germline): SGHRS, YFSETQ. This CDR3 contains 15 residues. CDR3 region: CASSLAGTGQEKLFF. The CDR3, as DNA: TGCGCCAGCAGCTTGGCCGGGACAGGGCAAGAAAAACTGTTTTTT. Looking up the rest from reference TRBV5-1 and TRBJ1-4 gives the full variable domain: KAGVTQTPRYLIKTRGQQVTLSCSPISGHRSVSWYQQTPGQGLQFLFEYFSETQRNKGNFPGRFSGRQFSNSRSEMNVSTLELGDSALYLCASSLAGTGQEKLFFGSGTQLSVL.

This chain uses TRBV10-3 with TRBJ1-2; 8 positions match TRBD1. Germline CDR1 and CDR2: ENHRY and SYGVKD. The CDR3 has 16 residues. V was clipped by 10 bases and J by 8 bases; unmatched bases: 21. CDR3 sequence reads: CATQTHTDREGGGYTF. Here the CDR3 DNA reads TGTGCCACCCAGACCCACACGGACAGGGAAGGTGGAGGCTACACCTTC.

The chain joins TRBV7-9 to TRBJ2-2; no firm D call. Looked up from germline, CDR1 is SEHNR and CDR2 is FQNEAQ (reference sequence). The CDR3 extends over 14 amino acids. Trimming pared 5 bases from V and 7 bases from J, leaving 14 bases between. The CDR3: CASSALLGHGELFF. CDR3 nucleotide sequence: TGTGCCAGCAGCGCCCTTCTTGGGCACGGGGAGCTGTTTTTT. Variable domain in full (rest from reference TRBV7-9 and TRBJ2-2): DTGVSQNPRHKITKRGQNVTFRCDPISEHNRLYWYRQTLGQGPEFLTYFQNEAQLEKSRLLSDRFSAERPKGSFSTLEIQRTEQGDSAMYLCASSALLGHGELFFGEGSRLTVL.

The V call is TRBV4-1, the J call TRBJ2-3, with TRBD2 matching over 12 bases. J gave up 4 bases and V 4 bases, and 6 bases lay outside the gene matches. The CDR3 length is 16 residues. Germline-derived CDR1 and CDR2 are MGHRA and YSYEKL. CDR3 sequence reads: CASSRGLAGSPDTQYF. As DNA, the CDR3 is TGCGCCAGCAGCCGGGGACTAGCGGGTTCCCCAGATACGCAGTATTTT.

This clone was recorded only once. This sample includes further DNA sequences coding for the same CDR3. The chain joins TRBV5-6 to TRBJ1-2; D remains ambiguous. Germline CDR1 is SGHDT and CDR2 is YYEEEE. Trimming removed 2 bases from V and 2 bases from J, with 7 bases in between. The CDR3 is made up of 13 amino acids. CDR3 nucleotides: TGTGCCAGCAGCTTAGGGAGAAACTATGGCTACACCTTC. Translation gives CASSLGRNYGYTF.

The chain has TRBV6-5 and TRBJ2-7, with TRBD2 identical over 10 bases. Germline loops: CDR1 MNHEY, CDR2 SVGAGI. This CDR3 contains 12 residues. Germline trimming cut 11 bases from V and 4 bases from J; bases unmatched to any gene: 5. CDR3 nucleotides: TGTGCCTCACGGACTAGCGGTTACGAGCAGTACTTC. Its translation: CASRTSGYEQYF.